The 14 T cell receptor beta chains below come from one sample, sequenced in a study of cytomegalovirus exposure and HLA in healthy donors. Both 60 Vbeta primers and 13 Jbeta primers went into the PCR. Assay: immunoSEQ multiplex PCR; the TCRdb copy retains only in-frame clones and omits some. The table records 210,000 or so clones, over 60% of them present only once. Sequenced material: PBMCs. These receptor sequences come from a man between 18 and 35 years old in good health and CMV-seronegative.

This clone was detected a few times. The V and J genes are TRBV29-1 and TRBJ2-3; tentative D call: TRBD2 (5 bases). CDR1 and CDR2 (germline): SQVTM, ANQGSEA. V lost 6 bases, J lost 2 bases, and 12 bases lay in between. The CDR3 extends over 13 amino acids. CDR3 sequence: CSVPPSTTDTQYF. DNA for the CDR3: TGCAGCGTGCCCCCTAGCACCACAGATACGCAGTATTTT.

The chain has TRBV7-2 and TRBJ1-2, with TRBD1 identical over 7 bases. The length of the CDR3 is 15 residues. Germline trimming cut 5 bases from V and 4 bases from J; bases unmatched to any gene: 10. Looked up from germline, CDR1 is SGHTA and CDR2 is FQGNSA. The CDR3 reads CASSRGGDSSYGYTF. Here the CDR3 DNA reads TGTGCCAGCAGCCGGGGGGGGGACAGTTCCTATGGCTACACCTTC.

This chain uses TRBV9 with TRBJ2-1; D might be TRBD2 (6 bases). Trimming cost V 4 bases and J 7 bases, with 18 bases left between them. The germline V gene encodes CDR1 SGDLS and CDR2 YYNGEE. The CDR3 loop spans 15 amino acids. The CDR3: CASSPRAGGINEQFF. Here the CDR3 DNA reads TGTGCCAGCAGCCCCAGGGCTGGCGGGATAAATGAGCAGTTCTTC.

The genes are TRBV7-2 and TRBJ2-7, with a possible D match to TRBD1 (6 bases). Germline assignment: CDR1 SGHTA and CDR2 FQGNSA. V was pared by 4 bases and J by 0 bases, with 19 bases between. CDR3 size: 17 residues. As DNA, the CDR3 is TGTGCCAGCAGCTCGACTTACGACAGGACTCGCTCCTACGAGCAGTACTTC. Its protein product is CASSSTYDRTRSYEQYF.

This chain links TRBV13 with TRBJ2-1; possibly TRBD1 for D (5 bases). V was cut by 6 bases and J by 6 bases, with 9 bases left in between. CDR1 and CDR2 (germline): PRHDT, FYEKMQ (reference sequence). The CDR3 is 12 amino acids. The CDR3 bases are TGTGCCAGCAGGAAAGGGGCCAATGAGCAGTTCTTC. Amino acid sequence: CASRKGANEQFF. The full variable domain, its missing parts supplied by reference TRBV13 and TRBJ2-1, is AAGVIQSPRHLIKEKRETATLKCYPIPRHDTVYWYQQGPGQDPQFLISFYEKMQSDKGSIPDRFSAQQFSDYHSELNMSSLELGDSALYFCASRKGANEQFFGPGTRLTVL.

This sequence joins TRBV19 and TRBJ1-2; TRBD1 aligns across 7 bases. Looked up from germline, CDR1 is LNHDA and CDR2 is SQIVND (reference sequence). V lost 7 bases to trimming and J lost 4 bases; unmatched junction nucleotides: 9. This CDR3 region has 14 residues. Here the CDR3 reads CASNRQGGGYGYTF. The CDR3, as DNA: TGTGCCAGTAACAGACAGGGAGGCGGCTATGGCTACACCTTC. Full variable domain (remainder filled in from reference TRBV19 and TRBJ1-2): DGGITQSPKYLFRKEGQNVTLSCEQNLNHDAMYWYRQDPGQGLRLIYYSQIVNDFQKGDIAEGYSVSREKKESFPLTVTSAQKNPTAFYLCASNRQGGGYGYTFGSGTRLTVV.

This sequence joins TRBV11-2 and TRBJ2-3; the match to TRBD2 covers 9 bases. This CDR3 spans 18 amino acids. J gave up 6 bases and V 7 bases, and 20 bases lay outside the gene matches. Germline V CDR1 and CDR2: SGHAT, FQNNGV. The CDR3 DNA reads as TGTGCCAGCACCTACGGGGGGCTTAGCGGGAGTCGGTTGGATACGCAGTATTTT. It yields the protein CASTYGGLSGSRLDTQYF.

This sequence joins TRBV5-4 and TRBJ2-2, with no clear D. CDR3 length: 13 amino acids. Trimming shortened V by 0 bases and J by 6 bases, and 6 bases separated the two germline ends. The germline CDR1 and CDR2 sequences are SGHNT and YYREEE (reference sequence). The CDR3 sequence: CASSLDMPGELFF. Written as DNA, the CDR3 is TGTGCCAGCAGCTTGGACATGCCCGGGGAGCTGTTTTTT.

This sequence joins TRBV6-1 and TRBJ2-1; 7 positions match TRBD1. Unmatched junction bases numbered 3, after V lost 6 bases and J lost 4 bases. The CDR3 contains 13 residues. The germline V gene encodes CDR1 MNHNS and CDR2 SASEGT. The CDR3 DNA reads TGTGCCAGCAGCTTACAGGGGTACAATGAGCAGTTCTTC. Translating it yields CASSLQGYNEQFF.

Of note for this clone: The sample has other DNA sequences that encode this CDR3 too. This chain connects TRBV30 to TRBJ1-1, with D uncertain. V was shortened by 0 bases and J by 2 bases, with 7 bases between the two germline ends. Germline lookup yields CDR1 GTSNPN and CDR2 SVGIG (reference sequence). This CDR3 comprises 13 residues. This CDR3 reads CAWSVGGNTEAFF. The CDR3, as DNA: TGTGCCTGGAGTGTAGGAGGAAACACTGAAGCTTTCTTT.

V usage is TRBV6-5 and J usage is TRBJ2-7, with D possibly matching TRBD1 (7 bases). The CDR3 is 15 amino acids. V was cut by 5 bases and J by 2 bases, with 16 bases left in between. CDR1 and CDR2 (germline): MNHEY, SVGAGI. The CDR3 here is CASSGGTDPTYEQYF. The CDR3 bases are TGTGCCAGCAGTGGCGGGACAGACCCCACCTACGAGCAGTACTTC.

This chain connects TRBV27 to TRBJ1-2; possibly TRBD1 for D (6 bases). Germline CDR1 reads MNHEY; CDR2 reads SMNVEV (reference sequence). The V end was cut by 3 bases, the J end by 7 bases, with 12 bases between. The CDR3 is made up of 13 amino acids. CDR3 sequence reads: CASSLVKGVGYTF. In DNA, the CDR3 is TGTGCCAGCAGTTTGGTAAAGGGGGTTGGCTACACCTTC.

Notes on this clone: Other DNA variants within this sample encode the same CDR3. The rearrangement uses TRBV28 and TRBJ2-5; D is undetermined. Deletions cut 2 bases from V and 5 bases from J, with 6 bases between. CDR3 size: 12 residues. Germline V gene lookup returns CDR1 MDHEN and CDR2 SYDVKM. The CDR3 sequence: CASSLRRETQYF. For the CDR3, the DNA is TGTGCCAGCAGTTTACGGCGGGAGACCCAGTACTTC. Full variable domain (remainder filled in from reference TRBV28 and TRBJ2-5): DVKVTQSSRYLVKRTGEKVFLECVQDMDHENMFWYRQDPGLGLRLIYFSYDVKMKEKGDIPEGYSVSREKKERFSLILESASTNQTSMYLCASSLRRETQYFGPGTRLLVL.

The chain couples TRBV7-8 to TRBJ1-6; TRBD1 agrees at 8 bases. Unmatched junction bases numbered 5, after V lost 4 bases and J lost 9 bases. The CDR3 has 14 residues. In germline, CDR1 is SGHVS, CDR2 FQNEAQ. In DNA form, the CDR3 reads TGTGCCAGCAGCTCAGGACAGGGCGCTTCACCCCTCCACTTT. As protein: CASSSGQGASPLHF.